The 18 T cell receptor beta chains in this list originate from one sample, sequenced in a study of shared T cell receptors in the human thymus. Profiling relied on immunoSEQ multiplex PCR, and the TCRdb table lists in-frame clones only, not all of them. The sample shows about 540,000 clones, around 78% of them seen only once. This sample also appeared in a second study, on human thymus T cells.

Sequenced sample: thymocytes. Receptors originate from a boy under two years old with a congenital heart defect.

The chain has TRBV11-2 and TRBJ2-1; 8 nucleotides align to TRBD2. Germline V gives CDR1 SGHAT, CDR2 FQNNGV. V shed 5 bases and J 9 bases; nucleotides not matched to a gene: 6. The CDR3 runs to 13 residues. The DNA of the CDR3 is TGTGCCAGCAGCCCCCCGGGGGGGCTTGAGCAGTTCTTC. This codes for CASSPPGGLEQFF.

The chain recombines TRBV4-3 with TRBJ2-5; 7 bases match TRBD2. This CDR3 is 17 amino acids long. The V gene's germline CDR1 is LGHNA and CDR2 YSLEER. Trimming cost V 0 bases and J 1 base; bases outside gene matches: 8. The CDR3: CASSQELERDVQETQYF. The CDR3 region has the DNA TGCGCCAGCAGCCAAGAGCTGGAGCGGGACGTCCAAGAGACCCAGTACTTC.

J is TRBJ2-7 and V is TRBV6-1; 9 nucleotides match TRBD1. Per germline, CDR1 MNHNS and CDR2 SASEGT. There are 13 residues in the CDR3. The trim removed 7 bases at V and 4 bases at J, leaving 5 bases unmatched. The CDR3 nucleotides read TGTGCCAGCAAACCACAGGGGGCGTACGAGCAGTACTTC. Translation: CASKPQGAYEQYF.

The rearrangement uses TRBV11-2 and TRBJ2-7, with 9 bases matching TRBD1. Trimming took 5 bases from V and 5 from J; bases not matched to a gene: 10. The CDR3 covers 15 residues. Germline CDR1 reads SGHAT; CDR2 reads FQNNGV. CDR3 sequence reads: CASSLRGTGPHEQYF. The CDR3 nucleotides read TGTGCCAGCAGCCTCCGGGGGACAGGGCCCCACGAGCAGTACTTC.

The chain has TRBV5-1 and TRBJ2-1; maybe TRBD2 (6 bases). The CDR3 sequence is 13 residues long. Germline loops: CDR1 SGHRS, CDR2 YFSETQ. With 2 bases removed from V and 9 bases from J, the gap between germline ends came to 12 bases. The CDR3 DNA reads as TGCGCCAGCAGCTTCCCGGGACTGAGTGAGCAGTTCTTC. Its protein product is CASSFPGLSEQFF.

The CDR3 loop is CASSLPTGSETQYF. The CDR3 DNA reads TGTGCCAGCAGCTTACCCACAGGGTCCGAGACCCAGTACTTC. V is TRBV7-9 and J is TRBJ2-5; D is possibly TRBD1 (6 bases). V was trimmed by 2 bases and J by 5 bases, leaving 12 bases between them. Per the germline V gene, CDR1 is SEHNR and CDR2 is FQNEAQ (reference sequence). This CDR3 has 14 residues.

The CDR3 reads CASSWTSGFQETQYF. CDR3 sequence (DNA): TGCGCCAGCAGCTGGACTAGCGGGTTCCAAGAGACCCAGTACTTC. V usage is TRBV23-1 and J usage is TRBJ2-5; 11 bases match TRBD2. TRBV23-1 qualifies as an ORF whose function is uncertain. This CDR3 is 15 amino acids long. V was pared by 6 bases and J by 1 base, with 4 bases of the junction left unmatched.

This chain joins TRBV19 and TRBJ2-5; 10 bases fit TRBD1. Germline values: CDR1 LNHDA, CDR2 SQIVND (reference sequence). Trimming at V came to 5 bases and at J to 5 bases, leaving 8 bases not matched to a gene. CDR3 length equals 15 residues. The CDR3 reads CASSPGTGDGETQYF. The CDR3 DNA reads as TGTGCCAGTAGTCCCGGGACAGGGGACGGGGAGACCCAGTACTTC.

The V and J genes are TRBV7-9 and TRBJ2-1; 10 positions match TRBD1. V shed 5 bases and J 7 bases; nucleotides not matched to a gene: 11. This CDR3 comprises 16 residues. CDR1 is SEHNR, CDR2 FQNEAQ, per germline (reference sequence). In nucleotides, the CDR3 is TGTGCCAGCAGCCACCCGGACAGGGGGGTCGCGAATGAGCAGTTCTTC. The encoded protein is CASSHPDRGVANEQFF.

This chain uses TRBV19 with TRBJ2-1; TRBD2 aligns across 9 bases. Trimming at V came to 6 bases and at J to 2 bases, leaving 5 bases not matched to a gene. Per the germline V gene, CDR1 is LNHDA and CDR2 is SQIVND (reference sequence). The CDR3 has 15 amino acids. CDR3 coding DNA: TGTGCCAGTAGCCTTAGCGGGAGCCCCTACAATGAGCAGTTCTTC. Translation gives CASSLSGSPYNEQFF.

The CDR3 nucleotides are TGCAGCCACCATAGGAGTTCCTACAATGAGCAGTTCTTC. Translating gives CSHHRSSYNEQFF. This chain joins TRBV29-1 and TRBJ2-1, with D unclear. V lost 8 bases, J lost 1 base, and 12 bases lay in between. Germline CDR1 is SQVTM and CDR2 is ANQGSEA. This CDR3 comprises 13 residues.

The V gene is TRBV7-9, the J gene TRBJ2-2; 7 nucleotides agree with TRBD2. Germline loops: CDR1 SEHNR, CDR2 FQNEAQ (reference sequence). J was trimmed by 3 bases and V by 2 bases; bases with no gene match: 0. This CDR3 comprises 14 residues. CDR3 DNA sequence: TGTGCCAGCAGCTTACGGGGGGACACCGGGGAGCTGTTTTTT. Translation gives CASSLRGDTGELFF.

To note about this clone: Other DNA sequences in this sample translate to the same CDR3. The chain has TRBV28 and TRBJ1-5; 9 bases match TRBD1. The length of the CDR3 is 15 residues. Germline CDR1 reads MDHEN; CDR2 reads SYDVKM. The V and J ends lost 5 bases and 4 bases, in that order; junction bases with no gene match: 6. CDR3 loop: CASSPPTGGNQPQHF. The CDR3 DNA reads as TGTGCCAGCAGTCCACCGACAGGGGGAAATCAGCCCCAGCATTTT.

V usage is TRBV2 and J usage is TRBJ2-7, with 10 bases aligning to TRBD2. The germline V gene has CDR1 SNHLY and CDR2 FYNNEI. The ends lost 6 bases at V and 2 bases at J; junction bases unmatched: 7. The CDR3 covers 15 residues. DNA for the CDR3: TGTGCCAGCAGATTCCTAGCGGGAGTCCCCTACGAGCAGTACTTC. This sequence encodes CASRFLAGVPYEQYF.

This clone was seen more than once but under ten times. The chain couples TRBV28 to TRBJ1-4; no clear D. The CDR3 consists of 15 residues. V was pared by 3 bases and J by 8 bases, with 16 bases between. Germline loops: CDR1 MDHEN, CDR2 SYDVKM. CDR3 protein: CASSFSTGPGEKLFF. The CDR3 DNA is TGTGCCAGCAGTTTCTCGACCGGGCCGGGAGAAAAACTGTTTTTT.

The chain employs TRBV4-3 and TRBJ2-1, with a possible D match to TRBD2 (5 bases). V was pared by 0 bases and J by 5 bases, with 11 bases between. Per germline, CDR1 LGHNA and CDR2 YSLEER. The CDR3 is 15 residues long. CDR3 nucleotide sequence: TGCGCCAGCAGCCAAGATTGGGAGAGGCACAATGAGCAGTTCTTC. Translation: CASSQDWERHNEQFF.

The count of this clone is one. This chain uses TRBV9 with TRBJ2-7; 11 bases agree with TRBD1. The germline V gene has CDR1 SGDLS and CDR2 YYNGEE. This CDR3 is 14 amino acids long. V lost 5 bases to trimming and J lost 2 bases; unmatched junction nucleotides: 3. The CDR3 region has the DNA TGTGCCAGCAGTCGGACAGGGGGCGCCTACGAGCAGTACTTC. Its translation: CASSRTGGAYEQYF. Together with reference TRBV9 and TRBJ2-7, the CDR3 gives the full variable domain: DSGVTQTPKHLITATGQRVTLRCSPRSGDLSVYWYQQSLDQGLQFLIQYYNGEERAKGNILERFSAQQFPDLHSELNLSSLELGDSALYFCASSRTGGAYEQYFGPGTRLTVT.

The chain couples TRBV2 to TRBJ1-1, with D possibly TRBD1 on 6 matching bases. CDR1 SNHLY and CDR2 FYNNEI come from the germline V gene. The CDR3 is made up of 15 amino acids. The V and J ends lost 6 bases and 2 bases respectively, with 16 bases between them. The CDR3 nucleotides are TGTGCCAGCAGCGCCGCCGGGACACTTAACACTGAAGCTTTCTTT. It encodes CASSAAGTLNTEAFF. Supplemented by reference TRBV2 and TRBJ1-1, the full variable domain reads EPEVTQTPSHQVTQMGQEVILRCVPISNHLYFYWYRQILGQKVEFLVSFYNNEISEKSEIFDDQFSVERPDGSNFTLKIRSTKLEDSAMYFCASSAAGTLNTEAFFGQGTRLTVV.